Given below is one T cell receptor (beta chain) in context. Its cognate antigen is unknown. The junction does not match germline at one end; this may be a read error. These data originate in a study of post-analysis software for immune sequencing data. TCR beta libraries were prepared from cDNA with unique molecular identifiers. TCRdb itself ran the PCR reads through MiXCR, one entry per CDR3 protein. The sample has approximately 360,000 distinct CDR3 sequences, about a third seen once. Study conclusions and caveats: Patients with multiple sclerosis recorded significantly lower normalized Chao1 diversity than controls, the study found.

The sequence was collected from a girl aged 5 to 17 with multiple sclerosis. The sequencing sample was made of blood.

CDR3 amino acids: CASSLGAGVTDTQYF. The CDR3 coding sequence is TGTGCTAGCAGCTTAGGGGCGGGGGTCACAGATACGCAGTATTTT. The chain employs TRBV7-7 and TRBJ2-3; 7 positions match TRBD2. Germline V gene lookup returns CDR1 SSHAT and CDR2 FNYEAQ (reference sequence). The CDR3 totals 15 residues.